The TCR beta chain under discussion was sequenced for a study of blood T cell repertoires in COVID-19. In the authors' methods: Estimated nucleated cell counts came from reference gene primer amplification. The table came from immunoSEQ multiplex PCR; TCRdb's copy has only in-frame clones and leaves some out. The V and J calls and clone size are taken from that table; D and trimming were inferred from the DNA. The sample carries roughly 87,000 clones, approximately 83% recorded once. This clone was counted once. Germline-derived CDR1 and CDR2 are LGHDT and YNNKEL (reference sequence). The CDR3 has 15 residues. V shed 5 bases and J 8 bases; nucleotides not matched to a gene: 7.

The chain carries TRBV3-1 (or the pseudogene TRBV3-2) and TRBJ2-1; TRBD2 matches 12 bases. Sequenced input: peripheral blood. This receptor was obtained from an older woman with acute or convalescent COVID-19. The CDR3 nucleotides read TGTGCCAGCAGCTCTTCTAGCGGGGGGGCCGATGAGCAGTTCTTC. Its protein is CASSSSSGGADEQFF.